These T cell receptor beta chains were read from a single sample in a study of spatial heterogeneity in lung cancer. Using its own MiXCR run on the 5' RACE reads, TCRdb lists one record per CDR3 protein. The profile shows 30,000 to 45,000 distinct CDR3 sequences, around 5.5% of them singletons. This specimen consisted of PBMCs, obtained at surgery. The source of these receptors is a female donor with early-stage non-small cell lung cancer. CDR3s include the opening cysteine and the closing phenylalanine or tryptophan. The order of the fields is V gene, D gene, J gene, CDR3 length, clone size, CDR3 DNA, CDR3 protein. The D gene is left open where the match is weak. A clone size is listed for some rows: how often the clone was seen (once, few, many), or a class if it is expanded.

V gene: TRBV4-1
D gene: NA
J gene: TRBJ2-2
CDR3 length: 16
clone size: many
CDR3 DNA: TGCGCCAGCAGTATGGGCTCCGCAGGAGACACCGGGGAGCTGTTTTTT
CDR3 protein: CASSMGSAGDTGELFF

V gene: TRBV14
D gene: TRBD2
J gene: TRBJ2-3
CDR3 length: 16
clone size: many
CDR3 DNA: TGTGCCAGCAGCTCCCAGCGAGACGCGGGGGCAGATACGCAGTATTTT
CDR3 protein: CASSSQRDAGADTQYF

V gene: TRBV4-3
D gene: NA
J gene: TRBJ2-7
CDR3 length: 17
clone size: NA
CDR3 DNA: TGCGCCAGCAGCCAAGAGCCGCCCCGGAGGGGTTCCTACGAGCAGTACTTC
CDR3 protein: CASSQEPPRRGSYEQYF

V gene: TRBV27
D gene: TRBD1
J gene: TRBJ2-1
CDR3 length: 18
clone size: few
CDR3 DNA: TGTGCCAGCAGACCAAACCCCAGGGGGCGCTTCGGGTACAATGAGCAGTTCTTC
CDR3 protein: CASRPNPRGRFGYNEQFF

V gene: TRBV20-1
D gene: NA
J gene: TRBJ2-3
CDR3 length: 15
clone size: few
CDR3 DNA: TGCAGTGCTTTACGGGAGGGGGCGAGCACAGATACGCAGTATTTT
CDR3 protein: CSALREGASTDTQYF

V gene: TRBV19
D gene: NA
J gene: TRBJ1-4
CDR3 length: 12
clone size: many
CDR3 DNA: TGTGCCAGTCAGGTCCCGGGAGGAAAACTGTTTTTT
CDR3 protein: CASQVPGGKLFF

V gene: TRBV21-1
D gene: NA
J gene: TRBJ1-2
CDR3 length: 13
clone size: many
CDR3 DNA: TGTGCCAGCACTGAAGGGGGGGTCTATGGCTACACCTTC
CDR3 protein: CASTEGGVYGYTF

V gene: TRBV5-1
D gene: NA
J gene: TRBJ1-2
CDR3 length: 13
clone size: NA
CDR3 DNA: TGCGCCAGCAGCTTGTTAGGTGCTGATGGCTACACCTTC
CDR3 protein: CASSLLGADGYTF

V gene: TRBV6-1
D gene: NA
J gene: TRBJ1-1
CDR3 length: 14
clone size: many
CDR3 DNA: TGTGCCAGCAGTGAAAGGGGCAGGGTCACTGAAGCTTTCTTT
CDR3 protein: CASSERGRVTEAFF

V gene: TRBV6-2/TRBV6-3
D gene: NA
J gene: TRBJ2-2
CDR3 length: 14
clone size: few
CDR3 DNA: TGTGCCAGCAGCCCTCTCAGGGACATCGGGGAGCTGTTTTTT
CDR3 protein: CASSPLRDIGELFF

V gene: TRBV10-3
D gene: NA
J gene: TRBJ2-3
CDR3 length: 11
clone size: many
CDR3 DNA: TGTGCCATCAGTGATAAGGATACGCAGTATTTT
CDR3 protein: CAISDKDTQYF

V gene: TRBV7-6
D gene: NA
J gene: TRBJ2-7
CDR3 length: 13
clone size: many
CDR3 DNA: TGTGCCAGCCAACAAGTACAGGGAGGCGAGCAGTACTTC
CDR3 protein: CASQQVQGGEQYF

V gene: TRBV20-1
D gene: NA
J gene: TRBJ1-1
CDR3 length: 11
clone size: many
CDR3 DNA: TGCAGTGCTAGCGGGTCACGGCGCGCTTTCTTT
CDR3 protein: CSASGSRRAFF

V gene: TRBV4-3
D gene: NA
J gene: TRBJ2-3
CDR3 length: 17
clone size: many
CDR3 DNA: TGCGCCAGCAGCCAAGATGGAGAAGGGGAGCTCACAGATACGCAGTATTTT
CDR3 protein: CASSQDGEGELTDTQYF

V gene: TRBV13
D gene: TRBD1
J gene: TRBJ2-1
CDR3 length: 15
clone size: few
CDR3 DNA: TGTGCCAGCGGGCTTTACCGGGACAGGGTTGGGCAGCAGTTCTTC
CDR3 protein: CASGLYRDRVGQQFF

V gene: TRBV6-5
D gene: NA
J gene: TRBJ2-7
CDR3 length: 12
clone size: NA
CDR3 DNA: TGTGCCAGCAGTTGGCAGGGCTACGAGCAGTACTTC
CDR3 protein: CASSWQGYEQYF

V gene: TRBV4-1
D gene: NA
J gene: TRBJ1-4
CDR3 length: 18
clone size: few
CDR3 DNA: TGCGCCAGCAGTGGTAGAGCGGACAGCGCCGCAACTAATGAAAAACTGTTTTTT
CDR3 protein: CASSGRADSAATNEKLFF